A selection of T cell receptor beta chains follows, all from one sample in a study of T-cell reconstitution after alpha-beta-depleted transplantation in children. TCRdb redid the calling of the PCR reads with MiXCR, one entry per CDR3 protein. The sample includes 15,000 to 20,000 distinct CDR3 sequences, around 5% of them seen just once. The sequenced sample was PBMCs, obtained before TCRalphabeta/CD19-depleted stem cell transplant. These receptors all come from a boy younger than 18 with acute lymphoblastic leukemia, due to receive a stem cell transplant. CDR3s include the opening cysteine and the closing phenylalanine or tryptophan. The order of the fields is V gene, J gene, CDR3 length, D gene, clone size, CDR3 protein, CDR3 DNA. D genes are given only for firm matches. Some rows mark clone size as missing; the rest say once, few, many or name a class of expanded clone.

v_gene: TRBV7-2; j_gene: TRBJ2-2; len: 17; d_gene: TRBD1; abundance: many; CDR3aa: CASSYTAGTGVTGELFF; CDR3nt: TGTGCCAGCAGCTATACCGCGGGGACAGGGGTCACCGGGGAGCTGTTTTTT
v_gene: TRBV7-2; j_gene: TRBJ2-2; len: 14; d_gene: NA; abundance: many; CDR3aa: CASSGRVDTGELFF; CDR3nt: TGTGCCAGCAGTGGGAGAGTCGACACCGGGGAGCTGTTTTTT
v_gene: TRBV27; j_gene: TRBJ2-7; len: 16; d_gene: TRBD2; abundance: many; CDR3aa: CASSLAAGGLSYEQYF; CDR3nt: TGTGCCAGCAGTTTAGCAGCGGGGGGCCTATCCTACGAGCAGTACTTC
v_gene: TRBV12-3/TRBV12-4; j_gene: TRBJ2-5; len: 12; d_gene: NA; abundance: medium-sized; CDR3aa: CASRGFQETQYF; CDR3nt: TGTGCCAGCAGGGGGTTTCAAGAGACCCAGTACTTC
v_gene: TRBV6-1; j_gene: TRBJ2-5; len: 17; d_gene: NA; abundance: many; CDR3aa: CASSEVWWRGLQETQYF; CDR3nt: TGTGCCAGCAGTGAAGTGTGGTGGCGGGGCCTACAAGAGACCCAGTACTTC
v_gene: TRBV7-9; j_gene: TRBJ1-5; len: 12; d_gene: NA; abundance: many; CDR3aa: CASSLLGGPQHF; CDR3nt: TGTGCCAGCAGCCTCCTCGGGGGGCCCCAGCATTTT
v_gene: TRBV2; j_gene: TRBJ1-1; len: 16; d_gene: NA; abundance: many; CDR3aa: CASTLRAAYMNTEAFF; CDR3nt: TGTGCCAGCACTCTACGGGCAGCCTACATGAACACTGAAGCTTTCTTT
v_gene: TRBV5-1; j_gene: TRBJ1-2; len: 12; d_gene: NA; abundance: many; CDR3aa: CASSPDRVGYTF; CDR3nt: TGCGCCAGCAGCCCCGACAGAGTCGGCTACACCTTC
v_gene: TRBV7-7; j_gene: TRBJ2-2; len: 13; d_gene: TRBD1; abundance: many; CDR3aa: CATWDRRTGELFF; CDR3nt: TGTGCCACCTGGGACAGGCGTACCGGGGAGCTGTTTTTT
v_gene: TRBV12-3/TRBV12-4; j_gene: TRBJ2-3; len: 15; d_gene: TRBD2; abundance: many; CDR3aa: CASSQLAGGEDTQYF; CDR3nt: TGTGCCAGCAGCCAACTAGCGGGAGGTGAAGATACGCAGTATTTT
v_gene: TRBV7-2; j_gene: TRBJ2-7; len: 14; d_gene: NA; abundance: many; CDR3aa: CASSRGQTSYEQYF; CDR3nt: TGTGCCAGCAGCCGTGGACAGACCTCCTACGAGCAGTACTTC
v_gene: TRBV7-9; j_gene: TRBJ1-2; len: 16; d_gene: NA; abundance: many; CDR3aa: CASSLAYVTGEYGYTF; CDR3nt: TGTGCCAGCAGCTTAGCGTACGTGACAGGCGAATATGGCTACACCTTC
v_gene: TRBV5-5; j_gene: TRBJ1-5; len: 14; d_gene: NA; abundance: many; CDR3aa: CASSRGGQGLPQHF; CDR3nt: TGTGCCAGCTCGCGGGGGGGTCAGGGACTGCCCCAGCATTTT
v_gene: TRBV7-2; j_gene: TRBJ1-3; len: 13; d_gene: NA; abundance: many; CDR3aa: CASSMDPRNTIYF; CDR3nt: TGTGCCAGCAGCATGGACCCTCGAAACACCATATATTTT
v_gene: TRBV9; j_gene: TRBJ2-7; len: 13; d_gene: NA; abundance: many; CDR3aa: CASSAEQAGEQYF; CDR3nt: TGTGCCAGCAGCGCGGAGCAGGCTGGCGAGCAGTACTTC
v_gene: TRBV7-9; j_gene: TRBJ2-7; len: 17; d_gene: TRBD2; abundance: many; CDR3aa: CASKPLLAGAIIHEQYF; CDR3nt: TGTGCCAGTAAGCCCCTACTAGCGGGAGCAATTATCCACGAGCAGTACTTC
v_gene: TRBV18; j_gene: TRBJ1-4; len: 16; d_gene: NA; abundance: few; CDR3aa: CASSPQGRPNEKLFFF; CDR3nt: NA
v_gene: TRBV20-1; j_gene: TRBJ1-5; len: 14; d_gene: NA; abundance: many; CDR3aa: CSAGEIRGNQPQHF; CDR3nt: TGCAGTGCTGGGGAGATAAGGGGCAATCAGCCCCAGCATTTT
v_gene: TRBV2; j_gene: TRBJ2-5; len: 15; d_gene: TRBD2; abundance: NA; CDR3aa: CASLLELAGRETQYF; CDR3nt: TGTGCCAGCTTACTAGAGTTAGCGGGCAGAGAGACCCAGTACTTC
v_gene: TRBV7-6; j_gene: TRBJ2-5; len: 15; d_gene: NA; abundance: NA; CDR3aa: CASGPEAGGLETKYF; CDR3nt: TGTGCCAGCGGCCCGGAGGCTGGGGGGCTGGAGACCAAGTACTTC
v_gene: TRBV7-8; j_gene: TRBJ2-5; len: 14; d_gene: TRBD2; abundance: many; CDR3aa: CASSFRGGRETQYF; CDR3nt: TGTGCCAGCAGCTTCCGGGGGGGCAGGGAGACCCAGTACTTC
v_gene: TRBV7-9; j_gene: TRBJ1-1; len: 14; d_gene: NA; abundance: many; CDR3aa: CASSWNLGNTEAFF; CDR3nt: TGTGCCAGCAGCTGGAACTTGGGGAACACTGAAGCTTTCTTT
v_gene: TRBV18; j_gene: TRBJ2-1; len: 14; d_gene: TRBD2; abundance: many; CDR3aa: CASSPGGLGSEQFF; CDR3nt: TGTGCCAGCTCACCAGGGGGACTAGGTTCTGAGCAGTTCTTC
v_gene: TRBV19; j_gene: TRBJ1-1; len: 13; d_gene: NA; abundance: many; CDR3aa: CASNPQGGTEAFF; CDR3nt: TGTGCCAGTAATCCGCAGGGTGGTACTGAAGCTTTCTTT
v_gene: TRBV19; j_gene: TRBJ2-7; len: 15; d_gene: TRBD1; abundance: NA; CDR3aa: CASSIVGTGAYEQYF; CDR3nt: TGTGCCAGTAGTATAGTCGGGACAGGGGCCTACGAGCAGTACTTC
v_gene: TRBV12-3/TRBV12-4; j_gene: TRBJ1-2; len: 14; d_gene: NA; abundance: few; CDR3aa: CASSVGGPSDGYTF; CDR3nt: TGTGCCAGCAGTGTAGGGGGACCCTCAGATGGCTACACCTTC
v_gene: TRBV20-1; j_gene: TRBJ1-5; len: 14; d_gene: TRBD1; abundance: many; CDR3aa: CSASPGTGRQPQHF; CDR3nt: TGCAGTGCTAGTCCCGGGACAGGGCGTCAGCCCCAGCATTTT
v_gene: TRBV7-8; j_gene: TRBJ1-5; len: 13; d_gene: NA; abundance: many; CDR3aa: CASSSSNNQPQHF; CDR3nt: TGTGCCAGCAGCTCCAGTAACAATCAGCCCCAGCATTTT
v_gene: TRBV5-6; j_gene: TRBJ2-7; len: 15; d_gene: NA; abundance: many; CDR3aa: CASSNRDFSSYEQYF; CDR3nt: TGTGCCAGCAGCAACCGGGACTTCAGCTCCTACGAGCAGTACTTC
v_gene: TRBV5-1; j_gene: TRBJ2-5; len: 14; d_gene: NA; abundance: many; CDR3aa: CASSRKTARETQYF; CDR3nt: TGCGCCAGCAGCCGCAAAACAGCTCGAGAGACCCAGTACTTC
v_gene: TRBV6-1; j_gene: TRBJ1-4; len: 13; d_gene: NA; abundance: many; CDR3aa: CASRGETNEKLFF; CDR3nt: TGTGCCAGCCGGGGGGAAACTAATGAAAAACTGTTTTTT
v_gene: TRBV3-1; j_gene: TRBJ2-5; len: 13; d_gene: NA; abundance: many; CDR3aa: CASSHSGQETQYF; CDR3nt: TGTGCCAGCAGCCATAGCGGACAAGAGACCCAGTACTTC
v_gene: TRBV11-2; j_gene: TRBJ1-1; len: 15; d_gene: NA; abundance: many; CDR3aa: CASSKIQVLNTEAFF; CDR3nt: TGTGCCAGCAGCAAAATACAGGTTCTCAACACTGAAGCTTTCTTT
v_gene: TRBV20-1; j_gene: TRBJ1-2; len: 13; d_gene: NA; abundance: many; CDR3aa: CSARVLQVYGYTF; CDR3nt: TGCAGTGCTAGAGTGCTACAGGTCTATGGCTACACCTTC
v_gene: TRBV12-3/TRBV12-4; j_gene: TRBJ1-1; len: 14; d_gene: NA; abundance: many; CDR3aa: CASIPGTQNTEAFF; CDR3nt: TGTGCCAGCATCCCCGGGACACAGAACACTGAAGCTTTCTTT
v_gene: TRBV6-7; j_gene: TRBJ1-5; len: 15; d_gene: NA; abundance: many; CDR3aa: CASRDFPYSNQPQHF; CDR3nt: TGTGCCAGCAGGGATTTTCCGTATAGCAATCAGCCCCAGCATTTT
v_gene: TRBV7-2; j_gene: TRBJ1-6; len: 15; d_gene: TRBD1; abundance: many; CDR3aa: CASSLTGGPNSPLHF; CDR3nt: TGTGCCAGCAGCTTAACAGGGGGTCCTAATTCACCCCTCCACTTT
v_gene: TRBV10-3; j_gene: TRBJ2-7; len: 14; d_gene: TRBD1; abundance: many; CDR3aa: CAISESSGGNEQYF; CDR3nt: TGTGCCATCAGTGAGTCGTCAGGGGGTAACGAGCAGTACTTC
v_gene: TRBV11-3; j_gene: TRBJ2-7; len: 14; d_gene: NA; abundance: many; CDR3aa: CASSLGQPPYEQYF; CDR3nt: TGTGCCAGCAGCTTAGGACAGCCTCCCTACGAGCAGTACTTC